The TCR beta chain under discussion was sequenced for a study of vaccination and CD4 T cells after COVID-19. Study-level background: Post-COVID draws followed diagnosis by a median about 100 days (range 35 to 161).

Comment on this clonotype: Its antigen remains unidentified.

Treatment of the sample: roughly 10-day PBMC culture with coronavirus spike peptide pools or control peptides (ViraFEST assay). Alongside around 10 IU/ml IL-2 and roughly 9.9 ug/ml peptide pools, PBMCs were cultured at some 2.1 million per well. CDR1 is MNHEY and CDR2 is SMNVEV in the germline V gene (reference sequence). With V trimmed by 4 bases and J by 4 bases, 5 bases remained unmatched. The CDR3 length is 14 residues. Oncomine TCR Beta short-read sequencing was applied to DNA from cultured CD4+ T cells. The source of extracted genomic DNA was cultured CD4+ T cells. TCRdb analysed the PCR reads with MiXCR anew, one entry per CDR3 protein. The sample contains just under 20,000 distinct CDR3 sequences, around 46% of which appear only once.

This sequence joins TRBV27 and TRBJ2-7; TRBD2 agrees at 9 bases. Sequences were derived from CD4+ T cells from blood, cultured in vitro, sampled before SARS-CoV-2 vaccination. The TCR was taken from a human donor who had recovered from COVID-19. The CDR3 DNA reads TGTGCCAGCAGTTCTATAGCGGGAGTGTACGAGCAGTACTTC. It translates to CASSSIAGVYEQYF.